One sample yielded the 12 T cell receptor beta chains listed below, sequenced in a study of shared clonotypes between healthy human individuals. Measured with immunoSEQ multiplex PCR; TCRdb has only the in-frame clones, and not every one. The sample has approximately 840,000 clones; approximately 96% are singletons. Naivety among CD8 cells was defined by CD45RO negativity and positive CCR7 selection, thereby excluding terminally differentiated effector memory CD45RA+ cells. What was sequenced was naive CD8+ T cells sorted from blood. The receptors stem from a man between 25 and 39 years old in good health.

With respect to this clone: This sample includes further DNA sequences coding for the same CDR3. The V and J genes are TRBV5-1 and TRBJ2-7, with TRBD2 matching 13 bases. The CDR3 length is 15 residues. CDR1 and CDR2 from the germline V gene are SGHRS and YFSETQ. Trimming removed 1 base from V and 2 bases from J; junction bases left unmatched: 0. CDR3 DNA sequence: TGCGCCAGCAGCTTGACTAGCGGGAGGGCCTACGAGCAGTACTTC. It codes for CASSLTSGRAYEQYF.

This clone was recorded once. V is TRBV6-5 and J is TRBJ1-2; D uncertain. The germline V gene has CDR1 MNHEY and CDR2 SVGAGI. Trimming removed 5 bases at V and 3 bases at J, with 13 bases between. The CDR3 is 14 amino acids. The CDR3 nucleotides read TGTGCCAGCAGTACTCGGGCAGCCTACTATGGCTACACCTTC. Translation: CASSTRAAYYGYTF.

The table lists this clone with a count of one. At one end, the junction sequence differs from germline, possibly due to a read error. The chain has TRBV9 and TRBJ1-3; TRBD1 aligns across 7 bases. Germline CDR1 reads SGDLS; CDR2 reads YYNGEE. The CDR3 has 16 residues. This CDR3 reads CASSVAGGLYGNTIYF. CDR3 DNA: TGTGCCAGCAGTGTAGCAGGGGGACTCTATGGAAACACCATATATTTT.

V and J are TRBV15 and TRBJ2-5; D might be TRBD1 (5 bases). Trimming removed 5 bases from V and 4 bases from J, with 17 bases in between. Looked up from germline, CDR1 is LNHNV and CDR2 is YYDKDF (reference sequence). CDR3 size: 15 residues. This CDR3 is CATSSSPGLRETQYF. The CDR3 coding sequence is TGTGCCACCAGCTCCAGTCCAGGGCTCCGAGAGACCCAGTACTTC. The variable domain in full, completed from reference TRBV15 and TRBJ2-5, reads DAMVIQNPRYQVTQFGKPVTLSCSQTLNHNVMYWYQQKSSQAPKLLFHYYDKDFNNEADTPDNFQSRRPNTSFCFLDIRSPGLGDTAMYLCATSSSPGLRETQYFGPGTRLLVL.

The chain joins TRBV7-9 to TRBJ2-5; 9 bases line up with TRBD2. In germline, CDR1 is SEHNR, CDR2 FQNEAQ (reference sequence). This CDR3 spans 15 amino acids. The junction had 3 bases not matched to a gene; V was cut back by 3 bases and J by 1 base. The CDR3 loop reads CASSFAGGTQETQYF. CDR3 nucleotide sequence: TGTGCCAGCAGCTTTGCGGGAGGGACCCAAGAGACCCAGTACTTC.

The chain recombines TRBV5-1 with TRBJ2-2; TRBD2 matches at 12 bases. From germline, CDR1 is SGHRS and CDR2 YFSETQ. J lost 0 bases, V lost 2 bases, and 5 bases had no gene match. The CDR3 sequence is 18 residues long. The CDR3 coding sequence is TGCGCCAGCAGCTTCCCCAGACTAGCGGGAGCGAACACCGGGGAGCTGTTTTTT. It yields the protein CASSFPRLAGANTGELFF.

The chain combines TRBV7-2 with TRBJ1-1; D ambiguous. Germline V gene data show CDR1 as SGHTA and CDR2 as FQGNSA. The V and J ends lost 5 bases and 6 bases respectively, with 16 bases between them. This CDR3 comprises 14 residues. CDR3 amino acids: CASSHAMRGSEAFF. CDR3 sequence (DNA): TGTGCCAGCAGCCATGCCATGAGAGGGTCTGAAGCTTTCTTT. The full variable domain, with the rest looked up from reference TRBV7-2 and TRBJ1-1, is GAGVSQSPSNKVTEKGKDVELRCDPISGHTALYWYRQSLGQGLEFLIYFQGNSAPDKSGLPSDRFSAERTGGSVSTLTIQRTQQEDSAVYLCASSHAMRGSEAFFGQGTRLTVV.

V usage is TRBV9 and J usage is TRBJ2-3; TRBD2 matches 9 bases. The length of the CDR3 is 19 residues. Germline-derived CDR1 and CDR2 are SGDLS and YYNGEE. With V trimmed by 0 bases and J by 4 bases, 15 bases remained unmatched. The chain's CDR3 is CASSVAGPAGGKGADTQYF. DNA of the CDR3: TGTGCCAGCAGCGTAGCGGGCCCCGCGGGAGGGAAGGGGGCAGATACGCAGTATTTT.

The genes are TRBV29-1 and TRBJ1-2, with a weak D call TRBD1 (5 bases). The V end was cut by 4 bases, the J end by 4 bases, with 13 bases between. Germline loops: CDR1 SQVTM, CDR2 ANQGSEA. The CDR3 contains 13 residues. CDR3 residues: CSVGPDSSYGYTF. The CDR3 nucleotides read TGCAGCGTTGGACCCGACAGCTCCTATGGCTACACCTTC.

This chain uses TRBV19 with TRBJ2-1, with 8 positions matching TRBD1. The CDR3 consists of 15 residues. Germline V CDR1 and CDR2: LNHDA, SQIVND (reference sequence). Losses at the gene ends were 0 bases for V and 5 bases for J; bases not matched to a gene: 3. The CDR3 region is CASSIDRGQDNEQFF. The CDR3 DNA follows: TGTGCCAGTAGTATAGATCGGGGACAGGACAATGAGCAGTTCTTC.

Regarding this clone: Distinct nucleotide sequences in the sample also encode this CDR3. The chain employs TRBV7-9 and TRBJ2-7; tentatively, D is TRBD1 (5 bases). CDR3 length equals 12 residues. V lost 2 bases to trimming and J lost 4 bases, with 6 bases between them. Germline loops: CDR1 SEHNR, CDR2 FQNEAQ (reference sequence). CDR3 in DNA: TGTGCCAGCAGCTTATCAGGGTACGAGCAGTACTTC. It translates to CASSLSGYEQYF.

As to this clone: This same CDR3 is encoded by further DNA sequences in the sample. The rearrangement uses TRBV9 and TRBJ2-1; D is perhaps TRBD2 (6 bases). Germline V CDR1 and CDR2: SGDLS, YYNGEE. CDR3 length: 11 amino acids. Trimming stripped 2 bases from V and 9 bases from J, with 6 bases between. The CDR3 DNA reads TGTGCCAGCAGCGTTAGCGGTGAGCAGTTCTTC. Translating it yields CASSVSGEQFF.